A single sample gave rise to the 18 T cell receptor beta chains below, sequenced in a study of T cells after yellow fever vaccination. TCRdb redid the calling of the 5' RACE reads with MiXCR, one entry per CDR3 protein. The table shows under 600,000 distinct CDR3 sequences, with approximately 12% occurring only once. The starting material was PBMCs, obtained on the day of the yellow fever booster vaccination. The receptors shown here come from a young man who received the YFV17D yellow fever vaccine.

The chain couples TRBV20-1 to TRBJ2-7; TRBD2 is a possible D gene (5 bases). With 0 bases removed from V and 0 bases from J, the gap between germline ends came to 12 bases. The CDR3 spans 15 residues. Looked up from germline, CDR1 is DFQATT and CDR2 is SNEGSKA (reference sequence). The CDR3 DNA reads TGCAGTGCTAGAGATCGGGAAACCTTCTCCTACGAGCAGTACTTC. It specifies CSARDRETFSYEQYF.

This chain connects TRBV7-9 to TRBJ2-5; maybe TRBD1 (6 bases). This CDR3 region has 12 residues. Trimming removed 6 bases at V and 4 bases at J, with 9 bases between. Germline CDR1 is SEHNR and CDR2 is FQNEAQ (reference sequence). CDR3 sequence reads: CASRGTIETQYF. CDR3 in DNA: TGTGCCAGCAGAGGGACAATAGAGACCCAGTACTTC.

The V gene is TRBV4-3, the J gene TRBJ2-6; 13 positions match TRBD2. The CDR3 contains 19 residues. V lost 5 bases to trimming and J lost 0 bases; unmatched junction nucleotides: 7. Germline CDR1 reads LGHNA; CDR2 reads YSLEER. The CDR3 sequence is CASSNRLAGGGSGANVLTF. CDR3 sequence (DNA): TGCGCCAGCAGCAATCGACTAGCGGGAGGAGGCTCTGGGGCCAACGTCCTGACTTTC.

V usage is TRBV20-1 and J usage is TRBJ2-1; 9 nucleotides line up with TRBD1. CDR3 length: 18 residues. Losses at the gene ends were 5 bases for V and 0 bases for J; bases not matched to a gene: 14. CDR1 is DFQATT and CDR2 is SNEGSKA in the germline V gene (reference sequence). The CDR3 is CSALATGGVSGSYNEQFF. CDR3 nucleotides: TGCAGTGCTCTGGCCACAGGGGGCGTGAGTGGCTCCTACAATGAGCAGTTCTTC.

This clonotype was seen at least ten times. The chain uses TRBV5-1 and TRBJ2-1, with TRBD2 matching 8 bases. The V segment lost 0 bases and the J segment 0 bases; nucleotides outside the gene matches: 2. The germline V gene has CDR1 SGHRS and CDR2 YFSETQ. This CDR3 comprises 16 residues. Here the CDR3 DNA reads TGCGCCAGCAGCTTGGGGAGCGGGAGCTCCTACAATGAGCAGTTCTTC. It codes for CASSLGSGSSYNEQFF.

This clonotype appeared a few times. The chain uses TRBV20-1 and TRBJ2-7; no firm D call. Germline CDR1 and CDR2: DFQATT and SNEGSKA (reference sequence). This CDR3 has 11 residues. Trimming removed 3 bases from V and 5 bases from J, with 8 bases in between. The CDR3 here is CSASIGHEQYF. The DNA for the CDR3 is TGCAGTGCTAGCATAGGCCACGAGCAGTACTTC.

The chain joins TRBV27 to TRBJ1-4; possibly TRBD1 for D (6 bases). Germline V gene sequence: CDR1 MNHEY, CDR2 SMNVEV (reference sequence). This CDR3 spans 15 amino acids. The V gene lost 6 bases and the J gene lost 0 bases, with 11 bases spanning the gap. DNA for the CDR3: TGTGCCAGCAGCCCAGGGGACGCAACTAATGAAAAACTGTTTTTT. It encodes CASSPGDATNEKLFF.

J is TRBJ1-1 and V is TRBV3-1, with 7 positions matching TRBD1. Per germline, CDR1 LGHDT and CDR2 YNNKEL (reference sequence). The CDR3 runs to 18 residues. The V and J ends lost 5 bases and 1 base, in that order; junction bases with no gene match: 16. This chain's CDR3 is CASSWYPQGPNTNTEAFF. As DNA, the CDR3 is TGTGCCAGCAGCTGGTACCCACAGGGGCCAAACACGAACACTGAAGCTTTCTTT.

This chain uses TRBV20-1 with TRBJ1-3; no reliable D call. The CDR3 is 11 amino acids. The germline V gene encodes CDR1 DFQATT and CDR2 SNEGSKA (reference sequence). Deletions cut 1 base from V and 8 bases from J, with 6 bases between. The CDR3 sequence: CSARGADTIYF. CDR3 bases: TGCAGTGCTAGAGGGGCGGACACCATATATTTT.

Here the CDR3 reads CSARETYSNQPQHF. In DNA form, the CDR3 reads TGCAGTGCAAGGGAAACCTATAGCAATCAGCCCCAGCATTTT. This rearrangement joins TRBV20-1 to TRBJ1-5; D gene ambiguous. The germline V gene encodes CDR1 DFQATT and CDR2 SNEGSKA (reference sequence). The length of the CDR3 is 14 residues. V was shortened by 6 bases and J by 0 bases, with 12 bases between the two germline ends.

This clonotype was observed a handful of times. CDR3: CSGGGAVDEQFF. The DNA of the CDR3 is TGCAGCGGGGGGGGGGCAGTCGATGAGCAGTTCTTC. This chain uses TRBV29-1 with TRBJ2-1; D is possibly TRBD2 (7 bases). The V and J ends lost 7 bases and 8 bases respectively, with 15 bases between them. The CDR3 totals 12 residues. CDR1 is SQVTM, CDR2 ANQGSEA, per germline.

This clonotype was recorded a few times. The gene calls are TRBV29-1 and TRBJ2-7; D call uncertain. Trimming removed 3 bases at V and 0 bases at J, with 12 bases between. The CDR3 extends over 14 amino acids. Germline values: CDR1 SQVTM, CDR2 ANQGSEA. The CDR3 nucleotides read TGCAGCGTTGATTCTTACGGATCCTCCTACGAGCAGTACTTC. It yields the protein CSVDSYGSSYEQYF.

V and J are TRBV12-3 or TRBV12-4 and TRBJ1-3, with D uncertain. Trimming took 4 bases from V and 0 from J, leaving 7 bases between them. The CDR3 is made up of 14 amino acids. Here the CDR3 reads CASSSSVSGNTIYF. The CDR3 DNA follows: TGTGCCAGCAGTTCCAGCGTCTCTGGAAACACCATATATTTT.

This rearrangement joins TRBV18 to TRBJ2-5; TRBD1 matches at 8 bases. The CDR3 spans 15 residues. From germline, CDR1 is KGHSH and CDR2 LQKENI. V lost 2 bases and J lost 3; bases outside the gene matches: 5. The CDR3 coding sequence is TGTGCCAGCTCACCAAATACAGGGGGTGAAGAGACCCAGTACTTC. Translating it yields CASSPNTGGEETQYF.

The CDR3 is CSARKTGLLEQYF. The CDR3 region has the DNA TGCAGTGCTAGAAAAACAGGTCTGCTCGAGCAGTACTTC. The chain combines TRBV20-1 with TRBJ2-7; TRBD1 is a possible D gene (5 bases). Per the germline V gene, CDR1 is DFQATT and CDR2 is SNEGSKA (reference sequence). This CDR3 is built from 13 residues. The V end was cut by 2 bases, the J end by 6 bases, with 14 bases between.

This clonotype was counted between two and nine times. The chain links TRBV20-1 to TRBJ2-3; 11 nucleotides align to TRBD2. The CDR3 covers 18 residues. Unmatched junction bases numbered 15, after V lost 3 bases and J lost 4 bases. Germline loops: CDR1 DFQATT, CDR2 SNEGSKA (reference sequence). In DNA, the CDR3 is TGCAGTGCTAGGCTTTACAGGATGTCGGGACTAGCGGCAGATACGCAGTATTTT. It yields the protein CSARLYRMSGLAADTQYF.

In this sample, this clonotype turned up a few times. The V call is TRBV20-1, the J call TRBJ2-5; unclear D gene. Germline V gene data show CDR1 as DFQATT and CDR2 as SNEGSKA (reference sequence). The CDR3 extends over 13 amino acids. Between the trimmed V and J ends, which lost 1 base and 4 bases, there was a span of 10 bases. CDR3 nucleotides: TGCAGTGCTAGAGTCCCCAGTCCAGAGACCCAGTACTTC. Its translation: CSARVPSPETQYF.

This clonotype was detected only a few times. This chain connects TRBV20-1 to TRBJ2-7, with TRBD1 matching over 9 bases. This CDR3 has 15 amino acids. V lost 6 bases and J lost 6; bases outside the gene matches: 15. Germline V CDR1 and CDR2: DFQATT, SNEGSKA (reference sequence). In DNA form, the CDR3 reads TGCAGTGCACCACGGGTTGGACAGGGGCTGGTCGAGCAGTACTTC. It codes for CSAPRVGQGLVEQYF.